This TCR beta chain was found in a study of response to subunit inactivated influenza vaccine. Study results and caveats: Only a handful of new T cells, the authors suggested, are recruited with each seasonal influenza vaccination.

In its sample, this clonotype was seen a few times. Its antigen remains unknown. Relative to the germline gene, one junction end is altered; a read error may explain this. A single record per CDR3 protein comes from TCRdb applying MiXCR to the RT-PCR reads. Found here are hundreds of thousands of distinct CDR3 sequences, roughly 13% of them singletons; the top ten hold less than 15%. This CDR3 has 16 residues. CDR1 and CDR2 (germline): SGHAT, FQNNGV. The gene calls are TRBV11-2 and TRBJ2-1; 8 bases fit TRBD2. The sequencing here drew on PBMCs from blood, taken roughly 48 days after vaccination. The TCR originated in a man aged 50 or older who received an inactivated influenza vaccine. CDR3 nucleotides: TGTGTCAGCAGCTTACGGGCGGGAGGTCGGGGAAATGAGCAGTTCTTC. Translating gives CVSSLRAGGRGNEQFF.